This section outlines one TCR beta chain sequence together with its context. Germline V lookup: CDR1 MNHEY, CDR2 SMNVEV (reference sequence). Trimming took off 2 bases at V and 7 bases at J, with 12 bases between the two ends. The CDR3 runs to 14 residues. The data were obtained in a study of blood T cell repertoires in COVID-19. As for the study in general: The cDNA or gDNA used as material had been derived from T cells, B-cell-depleted T cells, or PBMCs.

As handled by the study authors: Counts of nucleated cells, estimated from reference gene primer amplification, were obtained. Here immunoSEQ multiplex PCR was the method, and the copy in TCRdb shows in-frame clones only, minus some. The V and J calls and clone size come from that table; D and trimming were worked out from the DNA. Of 350,000 to 450,000 clones listed, about 90% are singletons. Sequencing was done on a sample of peripheral blood. This TCR was sampled from a man aged 35 to 55 with acute or convalescent COVID-19. J is TRBJ1-5 and V is TRBV27, with D uncertain. Written as DNA, the CDR3 is TGTGCCAGCAGTTTAACGATCAGTACCCAGCCCCAGCATTTT. Amino acid sequence: CASSLTISTQPQHF.